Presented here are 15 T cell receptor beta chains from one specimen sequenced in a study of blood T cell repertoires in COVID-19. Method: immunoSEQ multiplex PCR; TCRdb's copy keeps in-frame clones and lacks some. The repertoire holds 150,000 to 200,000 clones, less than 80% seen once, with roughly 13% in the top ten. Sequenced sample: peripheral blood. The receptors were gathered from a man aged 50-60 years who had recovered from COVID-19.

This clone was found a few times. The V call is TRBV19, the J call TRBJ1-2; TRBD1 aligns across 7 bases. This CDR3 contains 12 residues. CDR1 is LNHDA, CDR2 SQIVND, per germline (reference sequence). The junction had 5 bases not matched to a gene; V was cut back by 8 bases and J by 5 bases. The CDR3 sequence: CASLETGYGYTF. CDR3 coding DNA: TGTGCCAGTCTAGAGACAGGGTATGGCTACACCTTC.

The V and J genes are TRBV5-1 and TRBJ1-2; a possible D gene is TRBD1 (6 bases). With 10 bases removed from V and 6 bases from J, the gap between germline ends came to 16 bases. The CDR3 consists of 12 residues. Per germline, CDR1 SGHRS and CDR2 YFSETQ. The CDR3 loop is CARGGGGNGYTF. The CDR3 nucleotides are TGCGCCCGCGGCGGGGGGGGCAATGGCTACACCTTC.

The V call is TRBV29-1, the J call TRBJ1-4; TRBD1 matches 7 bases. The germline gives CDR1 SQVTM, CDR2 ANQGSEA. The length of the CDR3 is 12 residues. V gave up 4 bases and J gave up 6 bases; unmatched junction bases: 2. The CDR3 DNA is TGCAGCGTTGGCAGGGGGGATGAAAAACTGTTTTTT. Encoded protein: CSVGRGDEKLFF.

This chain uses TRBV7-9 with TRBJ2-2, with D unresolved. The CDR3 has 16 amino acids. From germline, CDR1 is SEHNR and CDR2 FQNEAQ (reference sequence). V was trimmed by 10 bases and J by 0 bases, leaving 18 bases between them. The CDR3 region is CATTDAAAANTGELFF. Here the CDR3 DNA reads TGTGCCACTACGGATGCGGCGGCAGCGAACACCGGGGAGCTGTTTTTT. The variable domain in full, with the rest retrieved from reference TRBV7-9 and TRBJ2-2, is DTGVSQNPRHKITKRGQNVTFRCDPISEHNRLYWYRQTLGQGPEFLTYFQNEAQLEKSRLLSDRFSAERPKGSFSTLEIQRTEQGDSAMYLCATTDAAAANTGELFFGEGSRLTVL.

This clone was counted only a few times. CDR3: CASSERQGPRETQYF. The DNA of the CDR3 is TGTGCCAGCAGCGAGCGACAGGGTCCACGTGAGACCCAGTACTTC. The chain employs TRBV9 and TRBJ2-5, with 7 bases lining up with TRBD1. The CDR3 runs 15 residues. Germline CDR1 SGDLS, CDR2 YYNGEE. V dropped 3 bases and J dropped 5; count of bases not matched to a gene: 10.

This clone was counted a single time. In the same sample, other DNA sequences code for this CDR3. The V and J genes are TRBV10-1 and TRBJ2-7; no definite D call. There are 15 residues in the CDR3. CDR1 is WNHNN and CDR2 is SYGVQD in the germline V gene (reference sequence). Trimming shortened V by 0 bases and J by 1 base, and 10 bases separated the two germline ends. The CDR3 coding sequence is TGCGCCAGCAGTGAGTCGACGTCAGGATCCTACGAGCAGTACTTC. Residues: CASSESTSGSYEQYF.

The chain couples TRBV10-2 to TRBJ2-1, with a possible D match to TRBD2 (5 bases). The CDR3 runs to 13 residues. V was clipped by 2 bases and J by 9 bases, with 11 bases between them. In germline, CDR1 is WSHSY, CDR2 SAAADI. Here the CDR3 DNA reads TGCGCCAGCAGTGAGGTTAGCGTCGGTGAGCAGTTCTTC. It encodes CASSEVSVGEQFF.

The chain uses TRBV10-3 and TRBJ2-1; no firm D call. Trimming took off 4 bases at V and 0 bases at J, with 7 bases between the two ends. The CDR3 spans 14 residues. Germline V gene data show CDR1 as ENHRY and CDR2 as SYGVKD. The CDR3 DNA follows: TGTGCCATCAGTGCTGTCGGCTCCTACAATGAGCAGTTCTTC. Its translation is CAISAVGSYNEQFF.

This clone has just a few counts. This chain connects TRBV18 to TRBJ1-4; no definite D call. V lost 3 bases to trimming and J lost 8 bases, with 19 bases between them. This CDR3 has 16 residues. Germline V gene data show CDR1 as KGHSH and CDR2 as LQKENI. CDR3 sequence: CASSPILSAGDEKLFF. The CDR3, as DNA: TGTGCCAGCTCACCCATTTTGTCGGCGGGCGACGAAAAACTGTTTTTT. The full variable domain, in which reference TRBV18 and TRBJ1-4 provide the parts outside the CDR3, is NAGVMQNPRHLVRRRGQEARLRCSPMKGHSHVYWYRQLPEEGLKFMVYLQKENIIDESGMPKERFSAEFPKEGPSILRIQQVVRGDSAAYFCASSPILSAGDEKLFFGSGTQLSVL.

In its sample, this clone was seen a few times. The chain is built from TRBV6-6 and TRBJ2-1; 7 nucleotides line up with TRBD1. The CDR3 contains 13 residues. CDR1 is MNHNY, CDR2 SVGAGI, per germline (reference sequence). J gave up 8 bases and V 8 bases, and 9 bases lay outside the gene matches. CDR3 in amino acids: CASRKTGVDEQFF. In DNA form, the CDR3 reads TGTGCCAGCCGAAAAACAGGGGTCGATGAGCAGTTCTTC.

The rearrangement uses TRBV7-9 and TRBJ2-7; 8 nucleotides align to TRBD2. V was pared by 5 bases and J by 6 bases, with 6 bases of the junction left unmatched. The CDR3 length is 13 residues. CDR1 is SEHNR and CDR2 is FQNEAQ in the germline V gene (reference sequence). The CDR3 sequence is CASSQSGSGEQYF. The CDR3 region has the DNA TGTGCCAGCAGCCAAAGCGGGAGCGGCGAGCAGTACTTC.

Written as DNA, the CDR3 is TGTGCCAGCTCACCAGTTAGCGTACCACTCACAGATACGCAGTATTTT. Translating gives CASSPVSVPLTDTQYF. The chain uses TRBV18 and TRBJ2-3; maybe TRBD2 (5 bases). Between the trimmed V and J ends, which lost 2 bases and 2 bases, there was a span of 14 bases. Germline-derived CDR1 and CDR2 are KGHSH and LQKENI. The CDR3 spans 16 residues.

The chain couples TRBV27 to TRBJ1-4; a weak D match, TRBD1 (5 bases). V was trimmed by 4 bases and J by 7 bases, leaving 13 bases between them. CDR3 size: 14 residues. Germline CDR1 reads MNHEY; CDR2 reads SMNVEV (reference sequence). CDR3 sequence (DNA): TGTGCCAGCAGTTCCTTGGGGGGAGGTGAAAAACTGTTTTTT. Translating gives CASSSLGGGEKLFF.

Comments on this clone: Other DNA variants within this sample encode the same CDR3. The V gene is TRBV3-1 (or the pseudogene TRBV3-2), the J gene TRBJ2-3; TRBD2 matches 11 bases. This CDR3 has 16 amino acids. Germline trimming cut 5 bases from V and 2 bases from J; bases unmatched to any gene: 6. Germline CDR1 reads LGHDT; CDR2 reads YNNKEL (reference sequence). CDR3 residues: CASSARLAGNTDTQYF. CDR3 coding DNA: TGTGCCAGCAGCGCTCGACTAGCGGGGAACACAGATACGCAGTATTTT.

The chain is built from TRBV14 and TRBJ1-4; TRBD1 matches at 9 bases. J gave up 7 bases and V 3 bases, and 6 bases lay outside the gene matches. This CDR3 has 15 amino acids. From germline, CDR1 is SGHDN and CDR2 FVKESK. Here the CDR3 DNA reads TGTGCCAGCAGCCATACAGGGGGCGAGGTTGAAAAACTGTTTTTT. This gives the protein CASSHTGGEVEKLFF.